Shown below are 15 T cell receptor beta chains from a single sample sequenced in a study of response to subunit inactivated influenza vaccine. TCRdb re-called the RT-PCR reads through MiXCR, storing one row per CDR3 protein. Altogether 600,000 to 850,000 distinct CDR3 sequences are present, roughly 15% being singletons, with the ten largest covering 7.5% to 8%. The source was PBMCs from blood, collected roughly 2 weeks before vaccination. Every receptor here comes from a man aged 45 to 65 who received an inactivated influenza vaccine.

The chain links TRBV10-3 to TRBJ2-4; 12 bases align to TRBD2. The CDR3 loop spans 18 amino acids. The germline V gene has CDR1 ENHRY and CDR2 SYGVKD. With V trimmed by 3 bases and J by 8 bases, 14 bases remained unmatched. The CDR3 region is CAISDGLAGGPGEDIQYF. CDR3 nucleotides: TGTGCCATCAGTGACGGCCTAGCGGGAGGGCCAGGAGAGGACATTCAGTACTTC.

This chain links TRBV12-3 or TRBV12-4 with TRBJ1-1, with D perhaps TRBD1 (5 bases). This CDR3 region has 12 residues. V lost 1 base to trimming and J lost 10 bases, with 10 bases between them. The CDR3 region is CASSLVGGTAFF. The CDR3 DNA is TGTGCCAGCAGTTTAGTCGGGGGGACAGCTTTCTTT.

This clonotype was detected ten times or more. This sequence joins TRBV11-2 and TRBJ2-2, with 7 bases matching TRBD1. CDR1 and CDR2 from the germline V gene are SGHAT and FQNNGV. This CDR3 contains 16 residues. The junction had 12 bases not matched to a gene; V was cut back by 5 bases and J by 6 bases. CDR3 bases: TGTGCCAGCAGCCAACCGAGGACAGGATGGTCCGGGGAGCTGTTTTTT. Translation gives CASSQPRTGWSGELFF.

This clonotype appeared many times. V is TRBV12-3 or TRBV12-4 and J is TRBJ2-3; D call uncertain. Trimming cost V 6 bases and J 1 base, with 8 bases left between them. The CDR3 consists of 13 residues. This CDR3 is CASSPRRTDTQYF. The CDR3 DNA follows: TGTGCCAGCAGCCCGAGACGCACAGATACGCAGTATTTT.

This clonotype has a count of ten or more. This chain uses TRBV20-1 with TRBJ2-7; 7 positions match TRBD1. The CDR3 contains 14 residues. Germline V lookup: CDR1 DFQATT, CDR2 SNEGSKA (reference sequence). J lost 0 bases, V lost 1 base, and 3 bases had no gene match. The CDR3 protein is CSARGDRSSYEQYF. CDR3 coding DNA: TGCAGTGCTAGAGGGGACAGAAGCTCCTACGAGCAGTACTTC.

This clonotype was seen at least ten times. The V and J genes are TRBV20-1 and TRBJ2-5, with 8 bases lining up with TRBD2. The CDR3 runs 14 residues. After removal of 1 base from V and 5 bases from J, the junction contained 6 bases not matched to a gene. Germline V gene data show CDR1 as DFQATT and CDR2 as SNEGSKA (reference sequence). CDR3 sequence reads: CSARGGLGSETQYF. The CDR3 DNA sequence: TGCAGTGCTAGAGGGGGACTAGGTTCTGAGACCCAGTACTTC.

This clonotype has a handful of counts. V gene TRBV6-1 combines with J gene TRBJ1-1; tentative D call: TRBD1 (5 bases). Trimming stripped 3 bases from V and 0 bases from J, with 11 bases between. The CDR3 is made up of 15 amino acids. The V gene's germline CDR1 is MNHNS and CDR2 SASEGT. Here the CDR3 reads CASSEPGRLNTEAFF. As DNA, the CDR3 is TGTGCCAGCAGTGAGCCAGGGCGCCTGAACACTGAAGCTTTCTTT.

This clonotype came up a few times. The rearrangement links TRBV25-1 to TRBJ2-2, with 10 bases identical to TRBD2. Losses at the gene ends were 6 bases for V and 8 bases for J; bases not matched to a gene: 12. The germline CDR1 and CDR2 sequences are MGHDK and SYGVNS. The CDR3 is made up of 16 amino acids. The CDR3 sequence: CASSRASGRSPGELFF. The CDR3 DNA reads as TGTGCCAGCAGCCGCGCTAGCGGGAGAAGTCCGGGGGAGCTGTTTTTT. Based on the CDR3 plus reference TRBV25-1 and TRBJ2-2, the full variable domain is EADIYQTPRYLVIGTGKKITLECSQTMGHDKMYWYQQDPGMELHLIHYSYGVNSTEKGDLSSESTVSRIRTEHFPLTLESARPSHTSQYLCASSRASGRSPGELFFGEGSRLTVL.

The CDR3 protein is CASSYHRDVDTQYF. The CDR3 coding sequence is TGTGCCAGCAGTTACCACAGGGATGTAGATACGCAGTATTTT. The chain employs TRBV7-9 and TRBJ2-3, with a possible D match to TRBD1 (6 bases). The V gene lost 6 bases and the J gene lost 5 bases, with 15 bases spanning the gap. CDR3 size: 14 residues. The V gene's germline CDR1 is SEHNR and CDR2 FQNEAQ (reference sequence).

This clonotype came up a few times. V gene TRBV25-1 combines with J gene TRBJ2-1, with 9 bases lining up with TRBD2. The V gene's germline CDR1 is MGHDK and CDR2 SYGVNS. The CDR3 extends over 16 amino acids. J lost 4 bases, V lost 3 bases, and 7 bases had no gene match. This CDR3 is CASSDRVAGAYNEQFF. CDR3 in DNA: TGTGCCAGCAGTGACCGGGTAGCGGGGGCATACAATGAGCAGTTCTTC.

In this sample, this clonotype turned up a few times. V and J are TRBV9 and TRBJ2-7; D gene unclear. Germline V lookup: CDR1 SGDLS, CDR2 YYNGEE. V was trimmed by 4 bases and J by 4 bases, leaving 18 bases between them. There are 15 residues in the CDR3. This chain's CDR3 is CASSPHPGVLYEQYF. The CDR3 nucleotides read TGTGCCAGCAGCCCCCACCCTGGAGTTTTATACGAGCAGTACTTC.

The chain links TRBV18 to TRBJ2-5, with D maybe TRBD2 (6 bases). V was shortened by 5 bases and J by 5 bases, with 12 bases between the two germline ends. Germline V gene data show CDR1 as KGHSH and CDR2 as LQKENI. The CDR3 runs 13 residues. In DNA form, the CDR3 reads TGTGCCAGCTCATTCGGGACTGTGGAGACCCAGTACTTC. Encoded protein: CASSFGTVETQYF.

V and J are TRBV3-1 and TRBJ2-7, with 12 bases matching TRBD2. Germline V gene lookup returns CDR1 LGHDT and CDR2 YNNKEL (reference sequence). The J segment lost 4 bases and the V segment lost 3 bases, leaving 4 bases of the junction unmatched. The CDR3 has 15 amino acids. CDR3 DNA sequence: TGTGCCAGCAGCCAGACTAGCGGGAGTTATTACGAGCAGTACTTC. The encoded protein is CASSQTSGSYYEQYF.

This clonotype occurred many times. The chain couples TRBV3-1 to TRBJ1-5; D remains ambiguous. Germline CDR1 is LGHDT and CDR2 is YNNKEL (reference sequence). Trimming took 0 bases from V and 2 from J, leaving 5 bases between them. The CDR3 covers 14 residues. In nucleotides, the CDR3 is TGTGCCAGCAGCCAAGATGGGGGCAATCAGCCCCAGCATTTT. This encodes CASSQDGGNQPQHF.

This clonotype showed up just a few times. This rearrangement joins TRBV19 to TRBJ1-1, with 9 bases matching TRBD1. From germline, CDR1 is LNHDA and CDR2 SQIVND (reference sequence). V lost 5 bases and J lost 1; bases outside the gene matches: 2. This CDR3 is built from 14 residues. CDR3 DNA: TGTGCCAGTAGTGTGGACAGGGGGAACACTGAAGCTTTCTTT. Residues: CASSVDRGNTEAFF.